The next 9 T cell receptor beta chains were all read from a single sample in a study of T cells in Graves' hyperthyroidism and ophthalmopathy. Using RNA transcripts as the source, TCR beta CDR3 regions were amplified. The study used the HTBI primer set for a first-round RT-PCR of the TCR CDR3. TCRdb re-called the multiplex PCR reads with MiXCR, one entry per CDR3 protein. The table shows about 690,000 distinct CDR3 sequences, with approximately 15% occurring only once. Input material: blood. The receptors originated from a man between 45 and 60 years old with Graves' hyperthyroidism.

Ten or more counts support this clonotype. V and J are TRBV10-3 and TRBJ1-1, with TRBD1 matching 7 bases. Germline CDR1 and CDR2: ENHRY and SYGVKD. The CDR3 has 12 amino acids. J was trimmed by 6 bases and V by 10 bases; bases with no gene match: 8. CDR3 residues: CATRDREAEAFF. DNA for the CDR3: TGTGCCACCCGAGACAGGGAAGCTGAAGCTTTCTTT.

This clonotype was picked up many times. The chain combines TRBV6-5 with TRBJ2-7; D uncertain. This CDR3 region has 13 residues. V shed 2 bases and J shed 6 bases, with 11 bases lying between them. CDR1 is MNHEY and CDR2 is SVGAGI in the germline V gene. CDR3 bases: TGTGCCAGCAGTTACGTGGGTGAACGCGAGCAGTACTTC. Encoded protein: CASSYVGEREQYF.

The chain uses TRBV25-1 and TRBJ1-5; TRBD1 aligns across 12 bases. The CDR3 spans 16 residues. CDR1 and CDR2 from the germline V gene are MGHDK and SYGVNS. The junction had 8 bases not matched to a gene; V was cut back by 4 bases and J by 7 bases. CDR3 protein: CASSGSGTGGSQPQHF. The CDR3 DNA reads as TGTGCCAGCAGTGGATCCGGGACAGGGGGCTCGCAGCCCCAGCATTTT.

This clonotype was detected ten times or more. CDR3 in amino acids: CASSFFAGSGNTIYF. Written as DNA, the CDR3 is TGTGCCAGCAGTTTTTTTGCCGGTTCTGGAAACACCATATATTTT. The V call is TRBV28, the J call TRBJ1-3, with no clear D. The V end was cut by 3 bases, the J end by 1 base, with 10 bases between. The V gene's germline CDR1 is MDHEN and CDR2 SYDVKM. The CDR3 is 15 residues long.

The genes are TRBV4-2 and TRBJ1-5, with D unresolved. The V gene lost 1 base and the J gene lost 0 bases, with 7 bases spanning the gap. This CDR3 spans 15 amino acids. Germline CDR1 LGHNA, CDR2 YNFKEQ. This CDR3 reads CASSQGTNSNQPQHF. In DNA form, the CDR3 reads TGTGCCAGCAGCCAAGGAACAAATAGCAATCAGCCCCAGCATTTT.

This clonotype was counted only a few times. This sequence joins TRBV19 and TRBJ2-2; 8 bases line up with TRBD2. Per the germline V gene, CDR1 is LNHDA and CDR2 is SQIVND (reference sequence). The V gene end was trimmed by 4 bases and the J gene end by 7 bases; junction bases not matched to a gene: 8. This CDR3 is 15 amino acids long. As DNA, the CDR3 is TGTGCCAGTAGTAACCGGGAGGGTTATGTCGGGGAGCTGTTTTTT. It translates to CASSNREGYVGELFF.

The CDR3 sequence is CSARRGQNNEQFF. Here the CDR3 DNA reads TGCAGTGCTAGGCGGGGTCAAAACAATGAGCAGTTCTTC. The chain joins TRBV20-1 to TRBJ2-1; tentatively, D is TRBD2 (6 bases). The CDR3 covers 13 residues. The V gene lost 3 bases and the J gene lost 5 bases, with 11 bases spanning the gap. Looked up from germline, CDR1 is DFQATT and CDR2 is SNEGSKA (reference sequence).

For the CDR3, the DNA is TGTGCCAGCAGTTACACAGGGGGCTACACTGAAGCTTTCTTT. Its protein product is CASSYTGGYTEAFF. V gene TRBV6-5 combines with J gene TRBJ1-1, with TRBD1 matching over 9 bases. The germline gives CDR1 MNHEY, CDR2 SVGAGI. There are 14 residues in the CDR3. Trimming cost V 2 bases and J 3 bases; bases outside gene matches: 1.

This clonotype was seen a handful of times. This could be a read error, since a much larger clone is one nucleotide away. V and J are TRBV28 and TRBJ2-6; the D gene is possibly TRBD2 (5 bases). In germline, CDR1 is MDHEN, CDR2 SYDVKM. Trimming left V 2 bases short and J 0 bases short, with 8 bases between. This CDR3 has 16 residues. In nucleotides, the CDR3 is TGTGCCAGCAGTTTACCGAGGGCCTCTGGGGCCAACGTCCTGACTTTC. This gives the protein CASSLPRASGANVLTF.